The 17 T cell receptor beta chains in this list originate from one sample, sequenced in a study of blood T cells in healthy people across ages (dated by TCRdb to 2013 to 2016). Libraries were built with 5' RACE. Data came from an Illumina HiSeq 2500. A second roughly 6 to 12 cycle PCR used a sample-barcoded 5' primer and a J-beta primer mix. TCRdb took the public reads, trimmed them with fastp at Q25, ran MiXCR for clone calling and kept in-frame beta chains. Rows are combined by CDR3 protein, so each entry shows the most common genes and DNA. The sample yields roughly 640,000 distinct CDR3 sequences; about 30% were counted once. The top ten clonotypes cover about 15% of the sample. The sample comprised blood. These receptors all stem from a woman aged 80 or older in good health.

The chain uses TRBV12-3 or TRBV12-4 and TRBJ1-1; no reliable D call. V was cut by 2 bases and J by 4 bases, with 8 bases left in between. This CDR3 is built from 13 residues. CDR3 nucleotides: TGTGCCAGCAGTTTAAGGGAGAGCACTGAAGCTTTCTTT. It is translated as CASSLRESTEAFF.

This clonotype has at least ten counts. V and J are TRBV20-1 and TRBJ2-1; a weak D match, TRBD2 (6 bases). V was clipped by 6 bases and J by 2 bases, with 17 bases between them. The CDR3 consists of 15 residues. The germline CDR1 and CDR2 sequences are DFQATT and SNEGSKA (reference sequence). CDR3 nucleotides: TGCAGTGCACCGCCTAGCGCCAGAGCCTACAATGAGCAGTTCTTC. Amino acids: CSAPPSARAYNEQFF.

The DNA for the CDR3 is TGCAGTGCTAGAGATAGTTCGGAGCAGTACTTC. Protein sequence: CSARDSSEQYF. The gene calls are TRBV20-1 and TRBJ2-5; D remains unclear. The CDR3 sequence is 11 residues long. Germline V lookup: CDR1 DFQATT, CDR2 SNEGSKA (reference sequence). The V and J ends lost 0 bases and 11 bases respectively, with 10 bases between them.

The chain combines TRBV7-2 with TRBJ2-3; 8 bases agree with TRBD2. Unmatched junction bases numbered 9, after V lost 2 bases and J lost 2 bases. The CDR3 is 17 amino acids. Looked up from germline, CDR1 is SGHTA and CDR2 is FQGNSA. CDR3 nucleotides: TGTGCCAGCAGCTTACGAGGACTAGCTGGCATCACAGATACGCAGTATTTT. Residues: CASSLRGLAGITDTQYF.

Details on this clonotype: One end of the junction is discordant with germline, which a read error may explain. This chain links TRBV18 with TRBJ2-5; 7 bases align to TRBD1. The CDR3 loop spans 15 amino acids. Germline CDR1 reads KGHSH; CDR2 reads LQKENI. This CDR3 is CAGSPSPGGQETQYF. The CDR3 region has the DNA TGTGCCGGCTCCCCCTCCCCAGGGGGCCAAGAGACCCAGTACTTC.

This chain joins TRBV12-3 or TRBV12-4 and TRBJ2-3; TRBD2 agrees at 15 bases. V dropped 3 bases and J dropped 6; count of bases not matched to a gene: 13. This CDR3 is 19 amino acids long. This chain's CDR3 is CASSFVGLAGGSSGDTQYF. In DNA form, the CDR3 reads TGTGCCAGCAGTTTCGTCGGACTAGCGGGGGGGTCCAGCGGGGATACGCAGTATTTT.

This clonotype showed up just once. This chain uses TRBV20-1 with TRBJ1-2, with unresolved D. V was pared by 3 bases and J by 6 bases, with 11 bases between. CDR3 length: 12 amino acids. Germline V lookup: CDR1 DFQATT, CDR2 SNEGSKA (reference sequence). The CDR3 region is CSASLGSHGYTF. CDR3 DNA sequence: TGCAGTGCTAGTTTGGGGTCTCATGGCTACACCTTC.

This clonotype was counted many times. The chain uses TRBV6-6 and TRBJ2-4; TRBD2 matches 10 bases. J lost 6 bases, V lost 6 bases, and 14 bases had no gene match. CDR3 size: 17 residues. Germline loops: CDR1 MNHNY, CDR2 SVGAGI (reference sequence). The chain's CDR3 is CASSRTSGKSTVNIQYF. CDR3 nucleotide sequence: TGTGCCAGCAGCCGGACTAGCGGAAAGTCAACGGTAAACATTCAGTACTTC.

This clonotype was picked up many times. The chain has TRBV5-4 and TRBJ2-3; 7 bases map to TRBD2. CDR3 length equals 16 residues. V dropped 4 bases and J dropped 0; count of bases not matched to a gene: 8. CDR1 is SGHNT and CDR2 is YYREEE in the germline V gene (reference sequence). The CDR3: CASSPLPGGSTDTQYF. Here the CDR3 DNA reads TGTGCCAGCAGCCCCCTCCCGGGGGGAAGCACAGATACGCAGTATTTT. The full variable domain, completed using reference TRBV5-4 and TRBJ2-3, is ETGVTQSPTHLIKTRGQQVTLRCSSQSGHNTVSWYQQALGQGPQFIFQYYREEENGRGNFPPRFSGLQFPNYSSELNVNALELDDSALYLCASSPLPGGSTDTQYFGPGTRLTVL.

This clonotype was picked up many times. In nucleotides, the CDR3 is TGTGCCAGCAGCCCGTATCGGGGGCCTATGGGCTACACCTTC. Protein sequence: CASSPYRGPMGYTF. This chain joins TRBV7-9 and TRBJ1-2, with D perhaps TRBD1 (6 bases). The V end was cut by 5 bases, the J end by 8 bases, with 18 bases between. CDR3 size: 14 residues. Looked up from germline, CDR1 is SEHNR and CDR2 is FQNEAQ (reference sequence).

This clonotype has at least ten counts. The genes are TRBV7-9 and TRBJ2-5; the match to TRBD2 covers 11 bases. The CDR3 has 17 residues. V lost 4 bases to trimming and J lost 4 bases; unmatched junction nucleotides: 11. The germline V gene encodes CDR1 SEHNR and CDR2 FQNEAQ (reference sequence). The CDR3 bases are TGTGCCAGCAGCTCCCCTCGTAGCGGGGGGGCCGGAGAGACCCAGTACTTC. The encoded protein is CASSSPRSGGAGETQYF.

This clonotype was recorded many times. The chain couples TRBV5-1 to TRBJ2-3; TRBD2 aligns across 7 bases. The V gene's germline CDR1 is SGHRS and CDR2 YFSETQ. The ends lost 6 bases at V and 5 bases at J; junction bases unmatched: 9. This CDR3 has 14 amino acids. CDR3 sequence (DNA): TGCGCCAGCATAGCGGGCGATGAGGGAGATACGCAGTATTTT. Protein product: CASIAGDEGDTQYF.

The chain is built from TRBV5-6 and TRBJ1-6, with TRBD1 as a possible D gene (6 bases). The CDR3 has 12 amino acids. Looked up from germline, CDR1 is SGHDT and CDR2 is YYEEEE. V was clipped by 5 bases and J by 16 bases, with 16 bases between them. The CDR3 DNA is TGTGCCAGCAGTTTACTACAGGGTCAACTCCACTTT. Protein sequence: CASSLLQGQLHF.

This chain uses TRBV20-1 with TRBJ1-1, with unresolved D. V was cut by 2 bases and J by 5 bases, with 12 bases left in between. This CDR3 region has 13 residues. In germline, CDR1 is DFQATT, CDR2 SNEGSKA (reference sequence). CDR3 loop: CSARTDPATEAFF. Written as DNA, the CDR3 is TGCAGTGCTAGAACAGACCCCGCTACTGAAGCTTTCTTT.

This rearrangement joins TRBV20-1 to TRBJ1-2, with 7 bases lining up with TRBD1. CDR3 length equals 17 residues. The J segment lost 0 bases and the V segment lost 3 bases, leaving 13 bases of the junction unmatched. Germline CDR1 is DFQATT and CDR2 is SNEGSKA (reference sequence). This chain's CDR3 is CSAREGAGEPANYGYTF. The CDR3 DNA reads TGCAGTGCTAGGGAGGGGGCAGGGGAACCCGCTAACTATGGCTACACCTTC.

This clonotype has more than one count but fewer than ten. This chain links TRBV7-3 with TRBJ2-1; 14 bases match TRBD2. The DNA matches TRBJ2-7 better at its end, which makes the J call doubtful. CDR1 and CDR2 (germline): SGHTA, FQGTGA. The CDR3 length is 15 residues. The CDR3 DNA reads TGTGCCAGCAGGAAAGGGACTAGCGGGAGCTACGAGCAGTACTTC. Its translation: CASRKGTSGSYEQYF.

Concerning this clonotype itself: The germline gene is not matched at one end of the junction; a read error may be the cause. This chain connects TRBV7-9 to TRBJ1-6, with a weak D call TRBD1 (5 bases). The CDR3 contains 15 residues. Germline V lookup: CDR1 SEHNR, CDR2 FQNEAQ (reference sequence). The CDR3 loop reads CASSLDATDNSPLHF. As DNA, the CDR3 is TGTGCCAGCAGCTTAGATGCGACAGACAATTCGCCCCTCCACTTT.